The clone carrying this TCR beta chain was seen just once. This entry comes from a study of blood T cell repertoires in COVID-19. Across the whole study: Some COVID-19 samples were acute and others convalescent; all came from the United States, Italy and Spain.

The data were produced by immunoSEQ multiplex PCR, yet TCRdb's version contains in-frame clones alone and is incomplete. The sample shows around 200,000 clones, about 83% of them seen only once. The study recruited people aged about 18 to 95 years across approximately 23 US areas. The sequencing sample was made of PBMCs or T cells enriched from blood (not recorded which). This receptor was taken from a man between 35 and 55 years old with acute COVID-19.

CDR3 nucleotides: TGTGCCAGCCGATCGGGGAGGACCTCAGATACGCAGTATTTT. Its protein is CASRSGRTSDTQYF. The genes are TRBV11-2 and TRBJ2-3; TRBD2 might be the D (6 bases). The CDR3 covers 14 residues. V lost 8 bases, J lost 4 bases, and 16 bases lay in between. Germline assignment: CDR1 SGHAT and CDR2 FQNNGV.